The source of this T cell receptor beta chain is a study of T cell repertoires in cytomegalovirus infection. Points from the study as a whole: Of the TCR beta families, the public ones yielded a cumulative frequency that identified carriers of CMV plus the relevant HLA. The ex vivo response showed dominance by HLA-C-restricted CMV-specific TCR beta clonotypes.

From germline, CDR1 is LGHNA and CDR2 YSLEER. CDR3 length: 17 amino acids. V lost 0 bases, J lost 8 bases, and 8 bases stayed unmatched. Note on this clonotype: Antigen: not known.

TCRdb processed the reads anew with MiXCR; each CDR3 protein has one entry. The data show around 750,000 distinct CDR3 sequences, around a third seen once. This specimen was cultured CD8+ T cells from PBMCs, taken from culture after CMV antigen stimulation. The receptor comes from a human donor in good health (CMV status not recorded). Some clones in this sample may be carry-over from other donors' samples. The rearrangement uses TRBV4-3 and TRBJ2-1, with 12 bases aligning to TRBD2. The CDR3 spells CASSQETSGGPLDEQFF. Written as DNA, the CDR3 is TGCGCCAGCAGCCAAGAAACTAGCGGGGGGCCCCTCGATGAGCAGTTCTTC.